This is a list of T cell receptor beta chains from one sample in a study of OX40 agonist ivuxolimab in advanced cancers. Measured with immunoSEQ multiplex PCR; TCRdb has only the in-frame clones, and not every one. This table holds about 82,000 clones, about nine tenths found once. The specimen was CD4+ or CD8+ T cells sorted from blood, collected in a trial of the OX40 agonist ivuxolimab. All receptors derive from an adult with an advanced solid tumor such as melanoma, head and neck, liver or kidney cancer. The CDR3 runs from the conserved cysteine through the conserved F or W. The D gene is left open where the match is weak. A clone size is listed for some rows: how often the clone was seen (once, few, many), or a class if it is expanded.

DNA: TGTGCCAGCAGGAACAGAGGGATCCCCGACGAGCAGTACTTC
CDR3: CASRNRGIPDEQYF
J: TRBJ2-7
V: TRBV2
size: -
D: -

DNA: TGTGCCAGCAGTGAAACGGGACAGGGCGAGGGTAGTGCTTTCTTT
CDR3: CASSETGQGEGSAFF
J: TRBJ1-1
V: TRBV6-1
size: -
D: TRBD1

DNA: TGCGCCAGCAGTGAGTCGGGAGGGGGTCTCAATGAGCAGTTCTTC
CDR3: CASSESGGGLNEQFF
J: TRBJ2-1
V: TRBV10-1
size: -
D: -

DNA: TGTGCCAGCAGTAATAGGCGCTCTGGGGCCAACGTCCTGACTTTC
CDR3: CASSNRRSGANVLTF
J: TRBJ2-6
V: TRBV6-1
size: -
D: -

DNA: TGTGCCAGCAGCGTAGTCGGAAAGTTTGAGACTAGCGGGAGCCATGAGCAGTTCTTC
CDR3: CASSVVGKFETSGSHEQFF
J: TRBJ2-1
V: TRBV9
size: -
D: TRBD2

DNA: TGTGCCAGCAGCTTATATGGGTTGGGGGGCAATCAGCCCCAGCATTTT
CDR3: CASSLYGLGGNQPQHF
J: TRBJ1-5
V: TRBV5-6
size: once
D: -

DNA: TGTGCCAGCAGCTTCCAGGGAAACTATGGCTACACCTTC
CDR3: CASSFQGNYGYTF
J: TRBJ1-2
V: TRBV5-5
size: -
D: -

DNA: TGCGCCAGCAGCCCGGGACTTAAAGTCATGAGCTCCTACGAGCAGTACTTC
CDR3: CASSPGLKVMSSYEQYF
J: TRBJ2-7
V: TRBV5-1
size: few
D: -

DNA: TGTGCCAGCAGCTTAGGGCAGGGGATCATCTACGAGCAGTACTTC
CDR3: CASSLGQGIIYEQYF
J: TRBJ2-7
V: TRBV11-3
size: -
D: -

DNA: TGTGCCAGCAGCCCGGGCTTTGCTAGTGGGGGACCCTACAATGAGCAGTTCTTC
CDR3: CASSPGFASGGPYNEQFF
J: TRBJ2-1
V: TRBV7-3
size: -
D: -

DNA: TGTGCCGGTGACGGGGGAGGCTACGAGCAGTACTTC
CDR3: CAGDGGGYEQYF
J: TRBJ2-7
V: TRBV30
size: -
D: -

DNA: TGTGCCATCAGTGTAGCAGGCGGGGGCTCCTACAATGAGCAGTTCTTC
CDR3: CAISVAGGGSYNEQFF
J: TRBJ2-1
V: TRBV10-3
size: -
D: TRBD2

DNA: TGTGCCAGCAGTCCTGACAGGGGGTGGTCAGACACCGGGGAGCTGTTTTTT
CDR3: CASSPDRGWSDTGELFF
J: TRBJ2-2
V: TRBV27
size: -
D: TRBD1

DNA: TGTGCCTGTCAACCGGGGGGTTACACCGGGGAGCTGTTTTTT
CDR3: CACQPGGYTGELFF
J: TRBJ2-2
V: TRBV30
size: -
D: TRBD2

DNA: TGTGCCACCAGCAGAGGGACAGGGGGCTTCAATCAGCCCCAGCATTTT
CDR3: CATSRGTGGFNQPQHF
J: TRBJ1-5
V: TRBV15
size: -
D: TRBD1

DNA: TGTGCCACCCACCAGGGGAACGAGCAGTACTTC
CDR3: CATHQGNEQYF
J: TRBJ2-7
V: TRBV10-3
size: once
D: -

DNA: TGCAGTGCTAGATTCACAGGGCCAGCTTTCTTT
CDR3: CSARFTGPAFF
J: TRBJ1-1
V: TRBV20-1
size: once
D: -

DNA: TGTGCCAGCAGTTTATTGAGCGGGGGGGCTGGCACCGGGGAGCTGTTTTTT
CDR3: CASSLLSGGAGTGELFF
J: TRBJ2-2
V: TRBV27
size: -
D: TRBD2

DNA: TGTGCCAGCAGGGAACTGGGGGAACCCCAGCATTTT
CDR3: CASRELGEPQHF
J: TRBJ1-5
V: TRBV6-1
size: few
D: -

DNA: TGCGCCAGCAGCCAAGTCGCTAGCGGGAGGGCCCTCACCTACGAGCAGTACTTC
CDR3: CASSQVASGRALTYEQYF
J: TRBJ2-7
V: TRBV4-1
size: once
D: TRBD2

DNA: TGTGCCAGCAGCCCCCGGACAGGCTTCCTCTTC
CDR3: CASSPRTGFLF
J: TRBJ1-2
V: TRBV7-9
size: once
D: TRBD1

DNA: TGTGCCAGTAGTCCCCGGGACTTACGCACAGATACGCAGTATTTT
CDR3: CASSPRDLRTDTQYF
J: TRBJ2-3
V: TRBV19
size: -
D: -

DNA: TGCGCCAGCAGTGACGGCTCTGGGGCCAACGTCCTGACTTTC
CDR3: CASSDGSGANVLTF
J: TRBJ2-6
V: TRBV10-1
size: -
D: -

DNA: TGCGCCAGCAGCTTGGAACTAGGGGGTGAGACCCAGTACTTC
CDR3: CASSLELGGETQYF
J: TRBJ2-5
V: TRBV5-1
size: -
D: -